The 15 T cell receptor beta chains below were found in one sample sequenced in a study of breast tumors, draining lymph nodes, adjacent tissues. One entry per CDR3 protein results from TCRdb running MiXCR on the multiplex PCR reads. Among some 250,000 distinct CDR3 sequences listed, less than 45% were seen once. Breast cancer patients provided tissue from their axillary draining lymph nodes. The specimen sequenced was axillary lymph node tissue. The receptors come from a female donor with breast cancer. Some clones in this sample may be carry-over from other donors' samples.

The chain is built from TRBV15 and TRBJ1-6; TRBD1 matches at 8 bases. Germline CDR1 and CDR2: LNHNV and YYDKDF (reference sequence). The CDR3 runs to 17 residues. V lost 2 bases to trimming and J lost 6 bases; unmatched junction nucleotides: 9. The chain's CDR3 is CATSRSLTGDGNSPLHF. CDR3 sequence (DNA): TGTGCCACCAGCAGATCCTTGACAGGGGATGGTAATTCACCCCTCCACTTT.

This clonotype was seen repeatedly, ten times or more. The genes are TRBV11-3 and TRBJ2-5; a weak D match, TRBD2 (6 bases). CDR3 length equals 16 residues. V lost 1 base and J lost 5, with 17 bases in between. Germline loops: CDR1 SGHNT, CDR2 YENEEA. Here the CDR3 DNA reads TGTGCCAGCAGCTTAGCCGGTAGCGGAGGGTTTGAGACCCAGTACTTC. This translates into CASSLAGSGGFETQYF.

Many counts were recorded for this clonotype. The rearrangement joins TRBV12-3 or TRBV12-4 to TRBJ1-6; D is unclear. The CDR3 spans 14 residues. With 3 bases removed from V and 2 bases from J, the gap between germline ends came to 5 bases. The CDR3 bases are TGTGCCAGCAGTTTCAGGCCCTATAATTCACCCCTCCACTTT. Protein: CASSFRPYNSPLHF.

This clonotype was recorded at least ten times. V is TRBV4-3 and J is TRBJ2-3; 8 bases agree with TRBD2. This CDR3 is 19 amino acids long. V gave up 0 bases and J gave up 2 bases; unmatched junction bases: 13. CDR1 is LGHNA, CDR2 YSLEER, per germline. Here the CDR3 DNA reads TGCGCCAGCAGCCAAGATTTGGGGCGGGGGGACGGCACCACAGATACGCAGTATTTT. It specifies CASSQDLGRGDGTTDTQYF.

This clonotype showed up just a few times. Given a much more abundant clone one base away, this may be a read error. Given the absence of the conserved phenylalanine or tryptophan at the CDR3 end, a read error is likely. CDR3 protein: CASSLAGGPAEQYL. The CDR3 DNA is TGTGCCAGCAGCTTAGCTGGGGGCCCCGCCGAGCAGTACCTC. The chain has TRBV7-2 and TRBJ2-7; TRBD1 is a possible D gene (6 bases). V gave up 0 bases and J gave up 6 bases, with 12 bases separating them. The CDR3 is 14 residues long. Germline CDR1 SGHTA, CDR2 FQGNSA.

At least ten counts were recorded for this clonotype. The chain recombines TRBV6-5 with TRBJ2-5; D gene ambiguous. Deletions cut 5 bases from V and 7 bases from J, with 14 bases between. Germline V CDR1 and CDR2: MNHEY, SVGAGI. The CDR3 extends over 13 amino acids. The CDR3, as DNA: TGTGCCAGCAGTCCTGACTTGGAAGGGACCCAGTACTTC. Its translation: CASSPDLEGTQYF.

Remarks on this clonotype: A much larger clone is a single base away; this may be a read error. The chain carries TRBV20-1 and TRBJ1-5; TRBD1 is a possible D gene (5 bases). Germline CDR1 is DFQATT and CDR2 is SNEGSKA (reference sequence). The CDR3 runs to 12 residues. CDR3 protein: CSARKGFQPPHF. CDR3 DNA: TGCAGTGCTAGAAAGGGGTTTCAGCCCCCGCATTTT.

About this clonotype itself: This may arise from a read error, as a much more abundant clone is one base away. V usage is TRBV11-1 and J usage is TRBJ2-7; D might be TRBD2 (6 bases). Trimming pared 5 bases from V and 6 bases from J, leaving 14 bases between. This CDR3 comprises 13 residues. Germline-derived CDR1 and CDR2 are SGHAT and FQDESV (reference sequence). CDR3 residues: CASSQGLASEQYF. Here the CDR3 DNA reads TGTGCCAGCAGCCAGGGACTCGCCTCCGAGCAGTACTTC.

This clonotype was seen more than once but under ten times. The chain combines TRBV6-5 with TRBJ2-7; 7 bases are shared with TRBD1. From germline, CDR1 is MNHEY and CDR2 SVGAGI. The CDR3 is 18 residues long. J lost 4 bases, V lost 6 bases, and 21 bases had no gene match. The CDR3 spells CASSAGSAWTGREYEQYF. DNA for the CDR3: TGTGCCAGCAGCGCAGGCTCTGCGTGGACAGGACGTGAATACGAGCAGTACTTC.

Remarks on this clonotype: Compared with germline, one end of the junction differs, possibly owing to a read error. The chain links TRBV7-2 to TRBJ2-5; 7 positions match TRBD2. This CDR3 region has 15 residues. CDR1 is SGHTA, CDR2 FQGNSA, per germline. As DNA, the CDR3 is TGTGCCAGCAGCTTATTTGGGGGGGATCAAGAGACCCAGCACTTC. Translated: CASSLFGGDQETQHF.

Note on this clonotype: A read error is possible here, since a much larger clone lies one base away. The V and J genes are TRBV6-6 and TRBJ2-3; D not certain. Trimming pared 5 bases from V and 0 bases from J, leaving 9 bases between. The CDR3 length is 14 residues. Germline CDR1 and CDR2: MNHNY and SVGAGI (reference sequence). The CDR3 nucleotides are TGTGCCAGCAGTCCGTCTTTCAGCACAGATACGCAGTATTTT. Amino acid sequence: CASSPSFSTDTQYF.

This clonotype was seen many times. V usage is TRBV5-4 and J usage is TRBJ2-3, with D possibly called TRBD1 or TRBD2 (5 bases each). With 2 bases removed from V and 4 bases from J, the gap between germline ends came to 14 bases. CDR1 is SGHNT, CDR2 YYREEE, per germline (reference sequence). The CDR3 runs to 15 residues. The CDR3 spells CASSFEGPRADTQYF. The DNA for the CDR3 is TGTGCCAGCAGCTTCGAGGGACCCAGGGCAGATACGCAGTATTTT.

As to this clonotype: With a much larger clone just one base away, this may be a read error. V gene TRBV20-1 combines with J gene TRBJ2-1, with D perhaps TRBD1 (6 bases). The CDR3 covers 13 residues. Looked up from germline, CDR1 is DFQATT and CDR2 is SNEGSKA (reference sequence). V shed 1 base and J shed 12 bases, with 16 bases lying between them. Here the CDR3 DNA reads TGCAGTGCTAGAGGGGGGACAATCGATGCGCAGTTCTTC. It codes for CSARGGTIDAQFF.

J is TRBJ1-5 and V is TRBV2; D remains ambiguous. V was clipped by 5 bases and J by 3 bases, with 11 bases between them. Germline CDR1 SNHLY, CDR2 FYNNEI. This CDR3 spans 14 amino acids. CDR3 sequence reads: CASSRTKANQPQHF. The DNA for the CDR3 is TGTGCCAGCAGTAGGACCAAAGCCAATCAGCCCCAGCATTTT.

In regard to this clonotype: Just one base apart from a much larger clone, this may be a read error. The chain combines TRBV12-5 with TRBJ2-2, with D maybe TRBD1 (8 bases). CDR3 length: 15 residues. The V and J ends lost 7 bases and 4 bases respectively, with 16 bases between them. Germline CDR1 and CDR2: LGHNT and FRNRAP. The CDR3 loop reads CASASGTGATGELFF. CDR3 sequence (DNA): TGTGCTAGTGCCAGCGGGACAGGTGCCACCGGGGAGCTGTTTTTT.